This T cell receptor beta chain emerged from a study of blood T cell repertoires in COVID-19. Original analysis: Scientists estimated how many nucleated cells there were by amplifying reference gene primers. TCRdb's copy holds only in-frame clones and misses some; the assay was immunoSEQ multiplex PCR. Clone size and the V and J calls come from that table; the DNA yielded D and trimming. Altogether 200,000 to 250,000 clones are present, approximately 85% being singletons, with the ten largest covering about 9.3%. Trimming stripped 6 bases from V and 7 bases from J, with 9 bases between. The CDR3 has 11 amino acids. Per the germline V gene, CDR1 is MNHEY and CDR2 is SVGAGI.

Sequenced input: PBMCs or T cells enriched from blood (not recorded which). The receptor was derived from a woman aged 45 to 65 with acute COVID-19. This chain links TRBV6-5 with TRBJ1-1; unclear D gene. CDR3 sequence reads: CASRIQIEAFF. CDR3 in DNA: TGTGCCAGCAGAATACAGATTGAAGCTTTCTTT.